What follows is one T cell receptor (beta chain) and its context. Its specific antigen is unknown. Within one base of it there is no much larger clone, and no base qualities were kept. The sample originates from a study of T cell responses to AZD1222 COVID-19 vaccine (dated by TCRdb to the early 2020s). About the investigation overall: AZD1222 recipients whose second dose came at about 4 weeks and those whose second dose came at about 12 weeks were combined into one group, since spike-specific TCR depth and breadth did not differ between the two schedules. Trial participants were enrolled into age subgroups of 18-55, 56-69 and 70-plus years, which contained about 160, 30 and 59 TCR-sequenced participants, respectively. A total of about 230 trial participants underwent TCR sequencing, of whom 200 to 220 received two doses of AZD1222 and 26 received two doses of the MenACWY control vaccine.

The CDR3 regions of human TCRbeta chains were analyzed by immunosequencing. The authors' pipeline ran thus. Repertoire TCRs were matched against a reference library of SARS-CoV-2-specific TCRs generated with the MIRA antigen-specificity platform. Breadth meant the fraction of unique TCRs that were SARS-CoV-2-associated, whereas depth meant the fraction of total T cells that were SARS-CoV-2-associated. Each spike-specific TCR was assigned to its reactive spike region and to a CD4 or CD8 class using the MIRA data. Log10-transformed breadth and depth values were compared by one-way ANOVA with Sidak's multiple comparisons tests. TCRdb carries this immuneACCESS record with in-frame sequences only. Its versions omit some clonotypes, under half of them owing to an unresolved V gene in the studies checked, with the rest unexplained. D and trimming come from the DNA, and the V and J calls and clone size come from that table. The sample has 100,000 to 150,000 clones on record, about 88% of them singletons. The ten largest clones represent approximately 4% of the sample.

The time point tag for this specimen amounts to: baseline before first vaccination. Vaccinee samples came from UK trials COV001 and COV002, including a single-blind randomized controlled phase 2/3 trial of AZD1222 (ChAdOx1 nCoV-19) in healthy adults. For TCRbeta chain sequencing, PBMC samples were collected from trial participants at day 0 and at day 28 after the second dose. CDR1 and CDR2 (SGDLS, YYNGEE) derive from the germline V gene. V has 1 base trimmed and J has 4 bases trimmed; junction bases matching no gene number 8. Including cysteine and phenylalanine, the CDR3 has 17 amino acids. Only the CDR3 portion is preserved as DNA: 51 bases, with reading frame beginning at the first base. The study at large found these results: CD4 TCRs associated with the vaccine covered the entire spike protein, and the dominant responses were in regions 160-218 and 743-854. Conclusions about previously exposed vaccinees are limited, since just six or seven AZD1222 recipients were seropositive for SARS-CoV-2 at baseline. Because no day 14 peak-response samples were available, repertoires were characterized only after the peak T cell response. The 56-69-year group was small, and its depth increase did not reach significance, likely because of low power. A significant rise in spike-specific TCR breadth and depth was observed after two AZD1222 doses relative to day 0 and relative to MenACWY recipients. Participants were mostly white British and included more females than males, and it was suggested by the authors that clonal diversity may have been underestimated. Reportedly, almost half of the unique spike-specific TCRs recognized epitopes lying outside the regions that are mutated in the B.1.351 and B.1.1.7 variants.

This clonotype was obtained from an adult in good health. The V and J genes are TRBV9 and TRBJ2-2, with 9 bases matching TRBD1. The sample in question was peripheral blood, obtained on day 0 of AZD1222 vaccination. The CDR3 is CASSVISGTGTTGELFF. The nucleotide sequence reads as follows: TGTGCCAGCAGCGTAATCTCCGGGACAGGGACCACCGGGGAGCTGTTTTTT.